Reported below is one TCR beta chain. Its antigen remains unidentified. This specimen comes from a study of CD8 T cells in Susac syndrome. Reverse transcription of roughly 0.45 to 1 ug RNA used random hexamers. TCRdb recomputed calls from the immunoSEQ multiplex PCR reads with MiXCR, one row per CDR3 protein. The sample lists approximately 110,000 distinct CDR3 sequences, 80% to 95% occurring once. Study conclusions and caveats: The TCR sequencing and HLA analysis in the study involved a relatively small number of individuals, as the study acknowledged.

Sequencing of TCR beta was undertaken in CD8+ and CD4+ T cells derived from blood. The source material was CD8+ T cells from PBMCs. The receptor was derived from a human donor with multiple sclerosis.

CDR3 sequence: CASSFSTYTDTQYF. Written as DNA, the CDR3 is TGTGCCAGCAGTTTCTCCACCTACACAGATACGCAGTATTTT. V and J are TRBV27 and TRBJ2-3, with D unclear. CDR3 length: 14 amino acids. The V end was cut by 3 bases, the J end by 2 bases, with 9 bases between. CDR1 is MNHEY and CDR2 is SMNVEV in the germline V gene (reference sequence).